This T cell receptor beta chain was found in a study of blood T cell repertoires in COVID-19. About the study: The study drew acute and convalescent COVID-19 samples from the United States, Italy and Spain. PBMCs, B-cell-depleted T cells, or T cells were the source of the cDNA or gDNA that made up the material.

Methods used by the authors: Estimation of nucleated cell counts relied on the amplification of reference gene primers. The data were produced by immunoSEQ multiplex PCR, yet TCRdb's version contains in-frame clones alone and is incomplete. V and J calls and clone size are given by that table; D and trimming were obtained from the DNA. The data hold about 350,000 clones, with about 90% observed a single time. Those enrolled, adults aged 18 to 89 years, came from 24 US areas. V lost 4 bases, J lost 5 bases, and 12 bases lay in between. Germline CDR1 reads SGHRS; CDR2 reads YFSETQ. The CDR3 is 13 residues long.

The source of this sequence is a woman aged 25 to 39 who had recovered from COVID-19. The chain has TRBV5-1 and TRBJ2-5, with D maybe TRBD2 (5 bases). The sample comprised PBMCs or T cells enriched from blood (not recorded which). Written as DNA, the CDR3 is TGCGCCAGCAGCAAAGGACCGGGGGAGACCCAGTACTTC. This codes for CASSKGPGETQYF.